This TCR beta chain came from a study of blood T cell repertoires in COVID-19. The assay was immunoSEQ multiplex PCR, and TCRdb's table has in-frame clones only and misses some. The table includes tens of thousands of clones, approximately 90% detected once. V dropped 6 bases and J dropped 5; count of bases not matched to a gene: 8. The CDR3 has 15 amino acids. CDR1 is MNHEY and CDR2 is SVGAGI in the germline V gene. J is TRBJ2-2 and V is TRBV6-5; 8 bases match TRBD2. The clonotype originates from a woman in her 50s with acute or convalescent COVID-19. The sample was peripheral blood. The DNA for the CDR3 is TGTGCCAGCAGATCGGGACTAGTATTGACCGGGGAGCTGTTTTTT. Protein product: CASRSGLVLTGELFF.